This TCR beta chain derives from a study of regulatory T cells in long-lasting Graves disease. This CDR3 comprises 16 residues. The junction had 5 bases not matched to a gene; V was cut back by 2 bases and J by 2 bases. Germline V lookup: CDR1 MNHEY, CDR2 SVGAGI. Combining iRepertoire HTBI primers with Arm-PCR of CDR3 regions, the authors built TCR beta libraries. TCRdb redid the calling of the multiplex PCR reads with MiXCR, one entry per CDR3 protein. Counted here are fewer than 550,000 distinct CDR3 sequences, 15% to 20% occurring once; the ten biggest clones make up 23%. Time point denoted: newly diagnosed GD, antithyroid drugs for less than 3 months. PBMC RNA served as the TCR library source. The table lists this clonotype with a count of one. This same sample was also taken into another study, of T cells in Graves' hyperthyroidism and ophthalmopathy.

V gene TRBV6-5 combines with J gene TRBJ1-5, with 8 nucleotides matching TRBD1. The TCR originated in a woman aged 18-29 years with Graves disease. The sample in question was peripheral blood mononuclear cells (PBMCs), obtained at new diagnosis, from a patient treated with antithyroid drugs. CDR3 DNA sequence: TGTGCCAGCAGTTACCCTGGGACAGGCGGCAATCAGCCCCAGCATTTT. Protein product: CASSYPGTGGNQPQHF.